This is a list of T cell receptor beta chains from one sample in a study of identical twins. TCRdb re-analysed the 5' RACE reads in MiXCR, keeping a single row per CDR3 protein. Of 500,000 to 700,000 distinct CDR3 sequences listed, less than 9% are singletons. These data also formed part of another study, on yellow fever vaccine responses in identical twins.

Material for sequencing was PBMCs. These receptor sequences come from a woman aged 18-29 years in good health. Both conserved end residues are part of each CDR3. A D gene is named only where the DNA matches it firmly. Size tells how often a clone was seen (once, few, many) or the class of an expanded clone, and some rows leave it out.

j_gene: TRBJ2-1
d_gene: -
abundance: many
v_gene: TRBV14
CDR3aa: CASSQDVASKFF
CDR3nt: TGTGCCAGCAGCCAAGATGTAGCTTCGAAGTTCTTC

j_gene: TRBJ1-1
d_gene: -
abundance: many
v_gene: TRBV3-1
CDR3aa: CASSQGGGYTEAFF
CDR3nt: TGTGCCAGCAGCCAGGGGGGCGGTTACACTGAAGCTTTCTTT

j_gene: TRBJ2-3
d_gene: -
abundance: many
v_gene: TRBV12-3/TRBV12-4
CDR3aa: CASSLLWEHRGDTQYF
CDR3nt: TGTGCCAGCAGCTTATTGTGGGAGCATCGGGGGGATACGCAGTATTTT

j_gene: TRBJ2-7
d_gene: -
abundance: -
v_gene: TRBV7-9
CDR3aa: CASSLAQNRDEQYF
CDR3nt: TGTGCCAGCAGCTTAGCTCAGAACAGGGACGAGCAGTACTTC

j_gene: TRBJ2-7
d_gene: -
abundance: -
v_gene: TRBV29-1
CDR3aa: CSVATPPYEQYF
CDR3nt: TGCAGCGTCGCCACACCTCCCTACGAGCAGTACTTC

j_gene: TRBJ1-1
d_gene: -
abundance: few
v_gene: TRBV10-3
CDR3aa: CAISQSTEAFF
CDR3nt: TGTGCCATCAGTCAGTCCACTGAAGCTTTCTTT

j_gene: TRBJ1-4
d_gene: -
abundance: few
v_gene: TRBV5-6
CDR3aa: CASSLGARKQILDKLFF
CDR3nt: TGTGCCAGCAGCTTAGGTGCCCGAAAACAGATTCTCGACAAACTGTTTTTT

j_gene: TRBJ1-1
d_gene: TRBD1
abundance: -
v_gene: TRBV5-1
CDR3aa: CASRPTGMNTEAFF
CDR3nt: TGCGCCAGCAGACCGACAGGGATGAACACTGAAGCTTTCTTT

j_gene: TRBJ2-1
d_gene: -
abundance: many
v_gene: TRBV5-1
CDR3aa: CASSLVGLHYNEQFF
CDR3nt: TGCGCCAGCAGCTTGGTGGGACTTCACTACAATGAGCAGTTCTTC

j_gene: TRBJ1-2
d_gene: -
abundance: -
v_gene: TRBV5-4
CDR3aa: CASSSGDGYTF
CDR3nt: TGTGCCAGCAGCTCCGGGGATGGCTACACCTTC

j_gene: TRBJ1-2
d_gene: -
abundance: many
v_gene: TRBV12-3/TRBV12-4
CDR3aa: CASSPNPTGLGGYTF
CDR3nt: TGTGCCAGCAGTCCAAATCCCACAGGGTTGGGTGGCTACACCTTC

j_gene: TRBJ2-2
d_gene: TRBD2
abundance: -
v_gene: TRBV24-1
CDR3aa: CATSGSASGIGELFF
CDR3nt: TGTGCCACCAGTGGTTCGGCTAGCGGGATCGGGGAGCTGTTTTTT

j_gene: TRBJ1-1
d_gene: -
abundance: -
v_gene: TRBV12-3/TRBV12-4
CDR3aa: CASSFGFTEAFF
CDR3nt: TGTGCCAGCAGTTTTGGGTTCACTGAAGCTTTCTTT

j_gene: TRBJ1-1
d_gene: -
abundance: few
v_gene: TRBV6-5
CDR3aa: CASSYGALTTEAFF
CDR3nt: TGTGCCAGCAGTTACGGGGCTCTGACCACTGAAGCTTTCTTT

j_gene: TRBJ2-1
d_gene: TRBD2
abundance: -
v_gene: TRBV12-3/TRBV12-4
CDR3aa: CASSLYSSGPNEQFF
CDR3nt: TGTGCCAGCAGTCTTTATTCTAGCGGACCCAATGAGCAGTTCTTC

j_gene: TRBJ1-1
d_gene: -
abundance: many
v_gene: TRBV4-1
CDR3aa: CASSQDGQPNTEAFF
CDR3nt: TGCGCCAGCAGCCAAGATGGGCAGCCGAACACTGAAGCTTTCTTT

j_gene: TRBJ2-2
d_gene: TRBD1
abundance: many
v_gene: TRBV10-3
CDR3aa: CAISGWTGSTGELFF
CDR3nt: TGTGCCATCAGTGGATGGACAGGATCCACCGGGGAGCTGTTTTTT

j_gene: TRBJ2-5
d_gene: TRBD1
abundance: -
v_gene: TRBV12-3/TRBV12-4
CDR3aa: CASRTAGGEGETQYF
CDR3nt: TGTGCCAGCAGAACCGCAGGGGGAGAAGGAGAGACCCAGTACTTC

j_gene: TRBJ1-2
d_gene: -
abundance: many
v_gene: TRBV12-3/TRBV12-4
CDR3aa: CASSSGLIGGYTF
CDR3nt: TGTGCCAGCAGTTCGGGGTTAATCGGTGGCTACACCTTC

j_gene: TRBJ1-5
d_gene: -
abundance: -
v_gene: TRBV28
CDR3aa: CASQTVNQPQHF
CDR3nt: TGTGCCAGCCAGACAGTTAATCAGCCCCAGCATTTT

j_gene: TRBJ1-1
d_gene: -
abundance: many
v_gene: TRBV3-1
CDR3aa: CASSQGKSVGFLNTEAFF
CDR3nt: TGTGCCAGCAGCCAAGGAAAGTCAGTTGGGTTTTTGAACACTGAAGCTTTCTTT

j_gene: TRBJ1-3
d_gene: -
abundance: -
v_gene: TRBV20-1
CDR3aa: CSAKQGVLSGNTIYF
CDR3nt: TGCAGTGCCAAACAGGGAGTCCTTTCTGGAAACACCATATATTTT

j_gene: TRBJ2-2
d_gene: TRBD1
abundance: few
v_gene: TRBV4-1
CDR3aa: CASSLGTTGGGTGELFF
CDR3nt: TGCGCCAGCAGCCTGGGAACTACAGGGGGCGGCACCGGGGAGCTGTTTTTT

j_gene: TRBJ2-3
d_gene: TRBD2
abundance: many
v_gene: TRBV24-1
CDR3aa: CATGAGVTDTQYF
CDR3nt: TGTGCCACCGGAGCGGGGGTCACAGATACGCAGTATTTT

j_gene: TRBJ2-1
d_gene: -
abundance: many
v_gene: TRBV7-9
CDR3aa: CASSTQESHNEQFF
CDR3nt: TGTGCCAGCAGCACCCAGGAATCGCACAATGAGCAGTTCTTC

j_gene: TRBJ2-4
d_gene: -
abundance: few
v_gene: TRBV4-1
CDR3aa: CASSQLGGSKNIQYF
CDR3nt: TGCGCCAGCAGCCAGTTAGGGGGTAGCAAAAACATTCAGTACTTC

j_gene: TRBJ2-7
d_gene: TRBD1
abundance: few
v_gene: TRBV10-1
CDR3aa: CASSDPGTGVHEQYF
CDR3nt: TGCGCCAGCAGTGACCCCGGGACAGGGGTCCACGAGCAGTACTTC

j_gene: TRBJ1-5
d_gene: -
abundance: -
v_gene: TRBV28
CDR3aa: CASSLRRDHQPQHF
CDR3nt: TGTGCCAGCAGTTTGCGGCGGGATCATCAGCCCCAGCATTTT

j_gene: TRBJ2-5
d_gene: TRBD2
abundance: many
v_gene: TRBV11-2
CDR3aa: CASSSKPLAGGQLGSETQYF
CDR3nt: TGTGCCAGCAGCTCCAAACCTCTAGCGGGGGGGCAGCTCGGGTCCGAGACCCAGTACTTC